This is a list of T cell receptor beta chains from one sample in a study of beta chain features in type 1 diabetes. Clones were sequenced by immunoSEQ multiplex PCR, and TCRdb holds only the in-frame ones, with some missing. The sample lists approximately 150,000 clones; about 10% were seen once. Sequenced material: naive CD4+ T cells from blood. The receptors were sampled from a man younger than 35 in good health. The conserved cysteine and the conserved F or W are not part of the CDR3 here. D genes are given only for firm matches.

TRBJ2-1 | NA | TRBV4-3 | ASSQDLQGLQF
TRBJ1-3 | NA | TRBV6-1 | ASSDPGGPSGNTIY
TRBJ2-7 | NA | TRBV5-4 | ASSLWQARPGYEQY
TRBJ2-7 | NA | TRBV7-2 | ASSPRDTPYEQY
TRBJ1-2 | NA | TRBV30 | AWSVGGQYYGYT
TRBJ1-6 | TRBD1 | TRBV28 | ASSQGAENSPLH
TRBJ2-3 | TRBD1 | TRBV15 | ATSRAPTGSTDTQY
TRBJ1-5 | NA | TRBV18 | ASSPPSAGSNQPQH
TRBJ2-1 | TRBD2 | TRBV6-4 | ASSERTSPKNNEQF
TRBJ1-2 | TRBD1 | TRBV19 | ASSKDRAYGYT
TRBJ2-3 | NA | TRBV10-3 | AISSGTSTDTQY
TRBJ2-7 | NA | TRBV7-2 | ASKNGAGDYEQY
TRBJ2-7 | NA | TRBV6-5 | ASRQGDEQY
TRBJ2-3 | TRBD2 | TRBV5-4 | ASSSGLARADTQY